One sample yielded the 17 T cell receptor beta chains listed below, sequenced in a study of CD8+CD57+ T cells in acquired aplastic anemia (dated by TCRdb to the late 2010s). TCRdb records Illumina HiSeq 2000 as the sequencer. Genomic DNA was used as template for profiling of TCR beta VDJ combinations and CDR3 sequences. TCRdb applied fastp at Q25 and MiXCR to the public reads, then kept only in-frame beta chains. Identical CDR3 proteins give one entry, which carries the most common genes and DNA. For this sample there are some 140,000 distinct CDR3 sequences; around two fifths appear just once. The ten biggest clones cover roughly 8.1% of the sample. Sequencing input: sorted CD4+, CD8+, or CD8+CD57+ T cells (not recorded which) from PBMCs. The receptors derive from a human donor in good health, serving as a control.

This clonotype showed up just a few times. V usage is TRBV20-1 and J usage is TRBJ1-6; 10 bases are a match to TRBD1. Per germline, CDR1 DFQATT and CDR2 SNEGSKA (reference sequence). V shed 1 base, J shed 6 bases, and the junction held 6 bases outside the gene matches. The CDR3 is made up of 16 amino acids. CDR3 in DNA: TGCAGTGCTAGAGGAATGGACAGGGGGAGTAATTCACCCCTCCACTTT. This codes for CSARGMDRGSNSPLHF.

This clonotype was found many times. The CDR3 DNA reads as TGTGCCAGCAAAGAACAGATGAACACTGAAGCTTTCTTT. It translates to CASKEQMNTEAFF. This chain connects TRBV2 to TRBJ1-1; D gene uncertain. V lost 7 bases and J lost 0, with 9 bases in between. In germline, CDR1 is SNHLY, CDR2 FYNNEI. This CDR3 is built from 13 residues. Full variable domain (missing parts from reference TRBV2 and TRBJ1-1): EPEVTQTPSHQVTQMGQEVILRCVPISNHLYFYWYRQILGQKVEFLVSFYNNEISEKSEIFDDQFSVERPDGSNFTLKIRSTKLEDSAMYFCASKEQMNTEAFFGQGTRLTVV.

This clonotype was detected many times. The chain is built from TRBV19 and TRBJ1-5, with D perhaps matching TRBD1 (5 bases). CDR1 LNHDA and CDR2 SQIVND come from the germline V gene (reference sequence). V was cut by 2 bases and J by 4 bases, with 18 bases left in between. The CDR3 loop spans 17 amino acids. The CDR3 here is CASSINLSRGLNQPQHF. CDR3 DNA sequence: TGTGCCAGTAGTATAAATCTTAGCCGGGGCCTTAATCAGCCCCAGCATTTT.

The table lists this clonotype with a count of one. The germline gene is not matched at one end of the junction; a read error may be the cause. The rearrangement joins TRBV2 to TRBJ2-7; D gene uncertain. The CDR3 covers 11 residues. Germline V CDR1 and CDR2: SNHLY, FYNNEI. The CDR3 nucleotides read TGCGCCAGCAGAGGTGGTTACGAGCGGTACTTC. Its protein is CASRGGYERYF.

Only one count was recorded for this clonotype. Mismatch with germline at one junction end may stem from a read error. The rearrangement uses TRBV2 and TRBJ2-2; 9 bases agree with TRBD1. The CDR3 has 14 amino acids. Germline V gene data show CDR1 as SNHLY and CDR2 as FYNNEI. Here the CDR3 reads CASTGQGNTGGLFF. DNA of the CDR3: TGTGCCAGCACGGGACAGGGAAACACCGGGGGGCTGTTTTTT. The variable domain in full, with the rest retrieved from reference TRBV2 and TRBJ2-2, is EPEVTQTPSHQVTQMGQEVILRCVPISNHLYFYWYRQILGQKVEFLVSFYNNEISEKSEIFDDQFSVERPDGSNFTLKIRSTKLEDSAMYFCASTGQGNTGGLFFGEGSRLTVL.

This clonotype appeared many times. The rearrangement joins TRBV12-3 or TRBV12-4 to TRBJ2-7; maybe TRBD2 (5 bases). The length of the CDR3 is 14 residues. Trimming removed 7 bases from V and 6 bases from J, with 19 bases in between. CDR3 nucleotides: TGTGCCAGCATTGGAGGACCCAGAGGCGCCGAGCAGTACTTC. Translating gives CASIGGPRGAEQYF.

This clonotype appeared a few times. This chain connects TRBV28 to TRBJ1-2; D gene ambiguous. The CDR3 runs to 14 residues. Germline V lookup: CDR1 MDHEN, CDR2 SYDVKM. Trimming removed 5 bases from V and 0 bases from J, with 10 bases in between. The DNA for the CDR3 is TGTGCCAGCAGTATCCAGAGGGCTAACTATGGCTACACCTTC. This translates into CASSIQRANYGYTF.

This clonotype has ten or more counts. The gene calls are TRBV6-1 and TRBJ1-2; D may be TRBD1 (5 bases). CDR1 is MNHNS and CDR2 is SASEGT in the germline V gene. Trimming left V 7 bases short and J 4 bases short, with 16 bases between. This CDR3 region has 14 residues. This CDR3 reads CASTSFGGTYGYTF. The DNA of the CDR3 is TGTGCCAGCACCTCCTTTGGGGGGACCTATGGCTACACCTTC.

As for this clonotype: The junction and the germline gene differ at one end; a read error may be behind it. The rearrangement joins TRBV5-6 to TRBJ1-1, with D hard to call. Germline V CDR1 and CDR2: SGHDT, YYEEEE. The CDR3 length is 15 residues. CDR3 DNA: TGTGTCAGCAGTACCTTAGGGTCCCTGAACACTGAAGCTTTCTTT. Translating gives CVSSTLGSLNTEAFF.

In this sample, this clonotype turned up many times. The CDR3 coding sequence is TGTGCCAGCAGTGAAACGGTCCCCGGTGGCTACACCTTC. Translated: CASSETVPGGYTF. The J gene is TRBJ1-2, the V gene TRBV2; D not resolved. Trimming pared 2 bases from V and 7 bases from J, leaving 11 bases between. In germline, CDR1 is SNHLY, CDR2 FYNNEI. There are 13 residues in the CDR3.

This clonotype was detected a few times. The chain links TRBV2 to TRBJ2-2; D unclear. Trimming left V 5 bases short and J 0 bases short, with 10 bases between. The germline CDR1 and CDR2 sequences are SNHLY and FYNNEI. The CDR3 totals 15 residues. The CDR3 loop reads CASSSPVANTGELFF. CDR3 nucleotides: TGTGCCAGCAGTTCGCCTGTCGCGAACACCGGGGAGCTGTTTTTT.

The sample holds many counts of this clonotype. The rearrangement joins TRBV7-2 to TRBJ2-1; possible D gene TRBD2, 5 bases. Germline CDR1 and CDR2: SGHTA and FQGNSA. The CDR3 totals 13 residues. V lost 4 bases and J lost 9, with 13 bases in between. The CDR3 spells CASSSSRVGEQFF. The CDR3 bases are TGTGCCAGCAGCTCCTCGCGGGTTGGTGAGCAGTTCTTC. Variable domain in full (rest from reference TRBV7-2 and TRBJ2-1): GAGVSQSPSNKVTEKGKDVELRCDPISGHTALYWYRQSLGQGLEFLIYFQGNSAPDKSGLPSDRFSAERTGGSVSTLTIQRTQQEDSAVYLCASSSSRVGEQFFGPGTRLTVL.

The rearrangement joins TRBV6-1 to TRBJ1-6; 10 nucleotides match TRBD1. The CDR3 covers 14 residues. Germline-derived CDR1 and CDR2 are MNHNS and SASEGT. The V segment lost 9 bases and the J segment 7 bases; nucleotides outside the gene matches: 6. CDR3 residues: CASAGQGENSPLHF. The CDR3 coding sequence is TGTGCCAGTGCTGGACAGGGGGAAAATTCACCCCTCCACTTT.

The sample holds many counts of this clonotype. The V call is TRBV20-1, the J call TRBJ2-3; 9 bases are a match to TRBD2. The CDR3 covers 15 residues. The ends lost 0 bases at V and 2 bases at J; junction bases unmatched: 3. CDR1 is DFQATT and CDR2 is SNEGSKA in the germline V gene (reference sequence). The CDR3 DNA follows: TGCAGTGCTAGAGACCCTAGCGGGGCCACAGATACGCAGTATTTT. This translates into CSARDPSGATDTQYF.

The V call is TRBV29-1, the J call TRBJ1-2; the match to TRBD1 covers 9 bases. The CDR3 loop spans 15 amino acids. CDR1 and CDR2 from the germline V gene are SQVTM and ANQGSEA. V was clipped by 5 bases and J by 3 bases; unmatched bases: 10. The CDR3, as DNA: TGCAGCGTTTTAAATAGGGACAGGGAGGACTATGGCTACACCTTC. Residues: CSVLNRDREDYGYTF. Using reference TRBV29-1 and TRBJ1-2 for the parts outside the CDR3, the full variable domain is SAVISQKPSRDICQRGTSLTIQCQVDSQVTMMFWYRQQPGQSLTLIATANQGSEATYESGFVIDKFPISRPNLTFSTLTVSNMSPEDSSIYLCSVLNRDREDYGYTFGSGTRLTVV.

V and J are TRBV24-1 and TRBJ2-1, with TRBD1 matching 9 bases. Germline loops: CDR1 KGHDR, CDR2 SFDVKD. V lost 3 bases and J lost 9; bases outside the gene matches: 8. The length of the CDR3 is 15 residues. CDR3 loop: CATSDTGGARVEQFF. The CDR3 nucleotides read TGTGCCACCAGTGATACAGGGGGCGCGAGGGTTGAGCAGTTCTTC.

There are many counts of this clonotype. The chain has TRBV5-4 and TRBJ2-3; D may correspond to TRBD1 or TRBD2 (6 bases each). The V and J ends lost 0 bases and 0 bases respectively, with 11 bases between them. This CDR3 has 16 residues. Per the germline V gene, CDR1 is SGHNT and CDR2 is YYREEE (reference sequence). CDR3 in DNA: TGTGCCAGCAGCTTGGGACTAGGGGGGAGCACAGATACGCAGTATTTT. This translates into CASSLGLGGSTDTQYF.